Listed below are T cell receptor beta chains from one sample, sequenced in a study of shared clonotypes between healthy human individuals. TCRdb's copy holds only in-frame clones and misses some; the assay was immunoSEQ multiplex PCR. The profile shows about 520,000 clones, 70% to 85% of them singletons. The specimen sequenced was PBMCs. The receptors were gathered from a woman aged 40 to 50 in good health. Some clones in this sample may be carry-over from other donors' samples. Each CDR3 is given with its conserved first and last residue. The order of the fields is CDR3 protein, CDR3 DNA, clone size, J gene, D gene, V gene. A D gene is named only where the DNA matches it firmly. The listing skips clone size in some rows; elsewhere it reads once, few, many or a size class.

CASSYPLASGRWSSYNEQFF,TGTGCCAGCAGTTACCCTCTAGCTAGCGGGAGATGGAGCTCCTACAATGAGCAGTTCTTC,once,TRBJ2-1,TRBD2,TRBV6-7
CAWSATDGDTQYF,TGTGCCTGGAGCGCTACCGATGGAGATACGCAGTATTTT,once,TRBJ2-3,NA,TRBV30
CASSDSSGAGELFF,TGTGCCAGCAGTGACTCTAGCGGGGCCGGGGAGCTGTTTTTT,many,TRBJ2-2,TRBD2,TRBV6-4
CAWTRGSDTQYF,TGTGCCTGGACCCGAGGCTCAGATACGCAGTATTTT,NA,TRBJ2-3,NA,TRBV30
CASSLRDYLYNEQFF,TGTGCCAGCAGCTTACGGGACTACCTCTACAATGAGCAGTTCTTC,NA,TRBJ2-1,TRBD2,TRBV7-2
CAWTFFRRRGGKQYF,TGTGCCTGGACTTTCTTCCGACGACGAGGCGGAAAGCAGTACTTC,NA,TRBJ2-7,NA,TRBV30
CASSLDATGRAFF,TGTGCCAGCAGCTTAGATGCGACAGGGAGAGCTTTCTTT,NA,TRBJ1-1,TRBD1,TRBV7-9
CASSPPEGASEKLFF,TGTGCCAGCTCACCACCCGAGGGGGCGAGTGAAAAACTGTTTTTT,NA,TRBJ1-4,TRBD1,TRBV18
CASSDQQGAGGYTF,TGTGCCAGCAGTGATCAACAGGGTGCAGGGGGCTACACCTTC,few,TRBJ1-2,NA,TRBV6-1
CASSLGSGRGETQYF,TGTGCCAGCAGCTTAGGAAGCGGGAGAGGAGAGACCCAGTACTTC,NA,TRBJ2-5,TRBD2,TRBV11-3
CASSSLAGVTYNEQFF,TGTGCCAGCAGCTCACTAGCGGGAGTAACCTACAATGAGCAGTTCTTC,NA,TRBJ2-1,TRBD2,TRBV11-2
CASTTSGRTNEQFF,TGTGCCAGCACCACTAGCGGGAGGACCAATGAGCAGTTCTTC,NA,TRBJ2-1,TRBD2,TRBV6-5
CASSLLGRGGSGELFF,TGTGCCAGCAGCTTACTGGGCAGGGGGGGCTCCGGGGAGCTGTTTTTT,NA,TRBJ2-2,NA,TRBV5-6
CASSLQDRLSQPQHF,TGTGCCAGCAGCCTACAGGACAGGCTATCTCAGCCCCAGCATTTT,NA,TRBJ1-5,TRBD1,TRBV7-2
CASSVGVSYEQYF,TGTGCCAGCAGCGTAGGTGTTTCCTACGAGCAGTACTTC,NA,TRBJ2-7,NA,TRBV9
CASSPRVTSTDTQYF,TGTGCCAGCTCACCAAGGGTAACTAGCACAGATACGCAGTATTTT,once,TRBJ2-3,NA,TRBV18
CASGWDSSYEQYF,TGTGCTAGTGGGTGGGACAGCTCCTACGAGCAGTACTTC,NA,TRBJ2-7,TRBD1,TRBV12-5
CASSYSQIEQYF,TGTGCCAGCAGTTACTCACAGATTGAGCAGTACTTC,NA,TRBJ2-7,NA,TRBV6-6
CASSLTRHPTDTQYF,TGTGCCAGCAGTCTCACAAGGCACCCCACAGATACGCAGTATTTT,NA,TRBJ2-3,NA,TRBV28
CAVDRGHGYTF,TGTGCCGTCGACAGGGGGCATGGCTACACCTTC,NA,TRBJ1-2,TRBD1,TRBV6-6
CASRPHSFSGNTIYF,TGTGCCAGCCGTCCCCACTCCTTCTCTGGAAACACCATATATTTT,NA,TRBJ1-3,NA,TRBV27
CASSLQRSNTGELFF,TGTGCCAGCAGCTTACAGAGATCGAACACCGGGGAGCTGTTTTTT,NA,TRBJ2-2,NA,TRBV7-8
CAWSPGGGYGYTF,TGTGCCTGGAGTCCGGGGGGCGGGTATGGCTACACCTTC,NA,TRBJ1-2,NA,TRBV30
CASSPVQDYGYTF,TGTGCCAGCTCACCAGTCCAGGACTATGGCTACACCTTC,few,TRBJ1-2,NA,TRBV18
CASSDRGLTDTQYF,TGTGCCAGTAGCGACAGGGGGCTTACAGATACGCAGTATTTT,NA,TRBJ2-3,TRBD1,TRBV19
CASSQLGGIEQYF,TGTGCCAGCTCCCAATTAGGCGGGATTGAGCAGTACTTC,NA,TRBJ2-7,NA,TRBV27
CASSLTGDIGGYTF,TGTGCCAGCAGTCTTACAGGGGACATTGGTGGCTACACCTTC,NA,TRBJ1-2,TRBD1,TRBV28
CASSPGTNLFF,TGTGCCAGCAGCCCCGGGACCAACTTATTCTTC,NA,TRBJ2-1,NA,TRBV7-3